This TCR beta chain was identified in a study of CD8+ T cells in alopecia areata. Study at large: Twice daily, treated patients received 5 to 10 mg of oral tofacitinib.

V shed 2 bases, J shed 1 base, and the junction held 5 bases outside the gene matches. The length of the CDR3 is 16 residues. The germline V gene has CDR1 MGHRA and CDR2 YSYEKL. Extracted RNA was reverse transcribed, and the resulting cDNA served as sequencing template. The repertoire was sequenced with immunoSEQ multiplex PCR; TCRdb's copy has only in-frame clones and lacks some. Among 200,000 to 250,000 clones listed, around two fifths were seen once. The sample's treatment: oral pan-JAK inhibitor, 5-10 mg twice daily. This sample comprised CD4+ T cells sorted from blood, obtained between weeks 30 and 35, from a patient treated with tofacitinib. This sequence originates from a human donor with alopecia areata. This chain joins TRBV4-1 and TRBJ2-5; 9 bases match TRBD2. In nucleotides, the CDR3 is TGCGCCAGCAGCCAATCTTCTAGCGGGATCCAAGAGACCCAGTACTTC. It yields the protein CASSQSSSGIQETQYF.